Sequencing of this T cell receptor (beta chain) was carried out in a study of PD-L1 blockade in urothelial cancer. Synthetic TCR analog templates were added to each PCR reaction. The assay was immunoSEQ multiplex PCR, and TCRdb's table has in-frame clones only and misses some. The table includes some 30,000 clones, 79% detected once. Described time point: peripheral blood 6 weeks after treatment start. Between 1 and 8 samples per patient were obtained, pretreatment and on-treatment. The TCR comes from a man between 65 and 80 years old with urothelial cancer. This sample comprised PBMCs, obtained around atezolizumab (anti-PD-L1) treatment.

The CDR3 is CASSPGWRGTGELFF. CDR3 nucleotide sequence: TGTGCCAGCAGCCCGGGATGGCGGGGGACCGGGGAGCTGTTTTTT. This chain joins TRBV5-6 and TRBJ2-2, with TRBD2 matching 7 bases. The V gene end was trimmed by 4 bases and the J gene end by 5 bases; junction bases not matched to a gene: 8. The CDR3 is made up of 15 amino acids. The germline V gene has CDR1 SGHDT and CDR2 YYEEEE.